This is a list of T cell receptor beta chains from one sample in a study of blood T cells in healthy people across ages. MiXCR, run by TCRdb on the 5' RACE reads, gives a single entry per CDR3 protein. The data contain approximately 760,000 distinct CDR3 sequences, 25% of them seen just once; the ten biggest clones take up more than 7.5%. These data are also associated with another study on T cells of mothers and their children.

Material: blood. These TCRs come from a boy aged 5 to 17 in good health. Both conserved end residues are part of each CDR3. Each record gives: J gene, CDR3 length, D gene, clone size, V gene, CDR3 DNA, CDR3 protein. The D gene is left open where the match is weak. Clone size is stated in some rows and not others, as once, few, many or a class when expanded.

J: TRBJ2-3; length: 12; D: .; size: .; V: TRBV5-1; DNA: TGCGCCAGCAGCTGGGAGGATGATACGCAGTATTTT; CDR3: CASSWEDDTQYF
J: TRBJ1-4; length: 18; D: .; size: .; V: TRBV5-1; DNA: TGCGCCAGCAGCTTGGGGTCAACAGGGAAGGCGACTAATGAAAAACTGTTTTTT; CDR3: CASSLGSTGKATNEKLFF
J: TRBJ1-1; length: 15; D: .; size: .; V: TRBV2; DNA: TGTGACAGCTCCGATTACAGGGCCCCCGGCACTGAAGCTTTCTTT; CDR3: CDSSDYRAPGTEAFF
J: TRBJ1-5; length: 18; D: TRBD1; size: few; V: TRBV20-1; DNA: TGCAGTGCTTCGGTTACCGGGACAGGGGGCTTTGGCAATCAGCCCCAGCATTTT; CDR3: CSASVTGTGGFGNQPQHF
J: TRBJ2-1; length: 14; D: .; size: .; V: TRBV20-1; DNA: TGCAGTGCTAGGTCAGGCGAATATCACAATGAGCAGTTCTTC; CDR3: CSARSGEYHNEQFF
J: TRBJ1-4; length: 18; D: TRBD1; size: .; V: TRBV28; DNA: TGTGCCAGCAGTTTGTACCAGGGGGTCGGTCCAACTAATGAAAAACTGTTTTTT; CDR3: CASSLYQGVGPTNEKLFF
J: TRBJ1-2; length: 11; D: TRBD1; size: .; V: TRBV12-3/TRBV12-4; DNA: TGTGCCAGCAGGAACACGACAGGGGGGACCTTC; CDR3: CASRNTTGGTF
J: TRBJ2-5; length: 15; D: .; size: few; V: TRBV7-9; DNA: TGTGCCAGCAGCTTCGGTTTACCACGAGTCGTGACCCAGTACTTC; CDR3: CASSFGLPRVVTQYF
J: TRBJ2-7; length: 15; D: TRBD1; size: .; V: TRBV7-8; DNA: TGTGCCAGCAGCATACCGACAGGGGGCTCCTACGGGCAGTACTTC; CDR3: CASSIPTGGSYGQYF
J: TRBJ2-7; length: 15; D: .; size: few; V: TRBV6-2/TRBV6-3; DNA: TGTGCCAGCAGTTACGGAACTGACGGCTCCTACGAGCAGTACTTC; CDR3: CASSYGTDGSYEQYF
J: TRBJ2-1; length: 15; D: TRBD2; size: few; V: TRBV6-5; DNA: TGTGCCAGCAGTTCACTAGCGGGGTTTTACAATGAGCAGTTCTTC; CDR3: CASSSLAGFYNEQFF
J: TRBJ1-5; length: 16; D: .; size: .; V: TRBV28; DNA: TGTGCCAGCACTAGGATGGGGTTTGATGGCAATCAGCCCCAGCATTTT; CDR3: CASTRMGFDGNQPQHF
J: TRBJ1-2; length: 14; D: .; size: .; V: TRBV10-2; DNA: TGCGCCAGCAGTGAGGCTGAGATTAACTATGGCTACACCTTC; CDR3: CASSEAEINYGYTF
J: TRBJ2-7; length: 15; D: .; size: few; V: TRBV10-3; DNA: TGTGCCATCAGTGAGCCTGGACAATCCCTCTACGAGCAGTACTTC; CDR3: CAISEPGQSLYEQYF
J: TRBJ2-7; length: 17; D: TRBD2; size: .; V: TRBV28; DNA: TGTGCCAGCAGTTTTGAGTGGAGGATAGCGGGATCCTACGAGCAGTACTTC; CDR3: CASSFEWRIAGSYEQYF
J: TRBJ2-7; length: 20; D: TRBD2; size: .; V: TRBV4-1; DNA: TGCGCCAGCAGCCAAGATTGGGGAACTGAGCGGGAGGCCCTCTTGTACGAGCAGTACTTC; CDR3: CASSQDWGTEREALLYEQYF
J: TRBJ2-1; length: 16; D: TRBD2; size: .; V: TRBV20-1; DNA: TGCAGTGCTAGAGACCTTTGGAAGGGAGGGCCAAATGAGCAGTTCTTC; CDR3: CSARDLWKGGPNEQFF
J: TRBJ2-5; length: 14; D: TRBD2; size: few; V: TRBV12-3/TRBV12-4; DNA: TGTGCCAGCAGTTTGATGCGGGGGGCTGAGACCCAGTACTTC; CDR3: CASSLMRGAETQYF
J: TRBJ2-5; length: 15; D: .; size: few; V: TRBV7-9; DNA: TGTGCCAGCAGCTTAGGAGCGGGCGAGGGCGAGACCCAGTACTTC; CDR3: CASSLGAGEGETQYF
J: TRBJ2-3; length: 16; D: TRBD2; size: .; V: TRBV7-2; DNA: TGTGCCAGCAGCGGGGGACTAGCGACAAACACAGATACGCAGTATTTT; CDR3: CASSGGLATNTDTQYF
J: TRBJ2-7; length: 13; D: .; size: few; V: TRBV4-3; DNA: TGCGCCAGCAGCCAAGAAGTGTTCTACGAGCAGTACTTC; CDR3: CASSQEVFYEQYF
J: TRBJ2-5; length: 14; D: TRBD1; size: .; V: TRBV7-8; DNA: TGTGCCAGCAGCACCGACAGGGTGGTTTGGGAGCAGTACTTC; CDR3: CASSTDRVVWEQYF
J: TRBJ2-7; length: 16; D: .; size: few; V: TRBV27; DNA: TGTGCCAGCAGTTTATACGGCGGAGCACTAACCTACGAGCAGTACTTC; CDR3: CASSLYGGALTYEQYF
J: TRBJ2-7; length: 14; D: .; size: few; V: TRBV5-1; DNA: TGCGCCAGCAGCCGATGGAGGGTTACCGACGAGCAGTACTTC; CDR3: CASSRWRVTDEQYF
J: TRBJ1-2; length: 12; D: .; size: .; V: TRBV29-1; DNA: TGCAGCCTCGGCGGGGAGGGCTATGGCTACACCTTC; CDR3: CSLGGEGYGYTF
J: TRBJ1-2; length: 13; D: TRBD1; size: few; V: TRBV27; DNA: TGTGCCAGCAGTCCTAATAAACAGGGGGGCTACACCTTC; CDR3: CASSPNKQGGYTF
J: TRBJ2-3; length: 15; D: .; size: few; V: TRBV4-3; DNA: TGCGCCAGCAGCGTACGATCCTCTAGCACAGATACGCAGTATTTT; CDR3: CASSVRSSSTDTQYF
J: TRBJ2-7; length: 14; D: .; size: .; V: TRBV7-3; DNA: TGTGCCAGCAGTCCGTATAGCGGAACCTACGAGCAGTACTTC; CDR3: CASSPYSGTYEQYF
J: TRBJ1-1; length: 14; D: .; size: .; V: TRBV3-1; DNA: TGTGCCAGCAGCCAAAGAAGGTCGAACACTGAAGCTTTCTTT; CDR3: CASSQRRSNTEAFF
J: TRBJ2-1; length: 13; D: TRBD1; size: few; V: TRBV29-1; DNA: TGCAGCCACACAGGGGACAACTACAATGAGCAGTTCTTC; CDR3: CSHTGDNYNEQFF
J: TRBJ1-6; length: 15; D: .; size: .; V: TRBV20-1; DNA: TGCAGTGCTAGAGATCGAGGGGATACCGGGACTTCCCTCCACTTT; CDR3: CSARDRGDTGTSLHF
J: TRBJ1-3; length: 14; D: .; size: few; V: TRBV20-1; DNA: TGCAGTGCTAGCCCCCAGGGGATGGGAAACACCATATATTTT; CDR3: CSASPQGMGNTIYF
J: TRBJ1-2; length: 15; D: TRBD1; size: .; V: TRBV3-1; DNA: TGTGCCAGCAGCCAAGACGGACAGGGCCTCTATGGCTACACCTTC; CDR3: CASSQDGQGLYGYTF